The 30 T cell receptor beta chains listed next were all sequenced from one sample in a study of patients and donors after allogeneic stem cell transplantation. Using its own MiXCR run on the RT-PCR reads, TCRdb lists one record per CDR3 protein. The repertoire holds more than 9,000 distinct CDR3 sequences, less than 25% seen once, with roughly 49% in the top ten. Sequencing was performed on blood, either unsorted or a sorted T cell fraction (not recorded which). These receptors originate from a human donor who was either an allogeneic HSCT recipient or a stem cell or donor lymphocyte infusion donor (not recorded which). It is not recorded whose cells these are; they may come from a transplant donor.

The V and J genes are TRBV3-1 and TRBJ2-7; D may be TRBD1 (6 bases). This CDR3 has 14 residues. Deletions cut 4 bases from V and 2 bases from J, with 12 bases between. Per the germline V gene, CDR1 is LGHDT and CDR2 is YNNKEL (reference sequence). CDR3 coding DNA: TGTGCCAGCAGCCGACGGACAGCTCCCTACGAGCAGTACTTC. Translation gives CASSRRTAPYEQYF.

The V call is TRBV19, the J call TRBJ1-2; the D is unclear. The CDR3 loop spans 14 amino acids. Germline values: CDR1 LNHDA, CDR2 SQIVND (reference sequence). V lost 2 bases and J lost 0, with 7 bases in between. CDR3 sequence (DNA): TGTGCCAGTAGTATATCTGGCGCTAACTATGGCTACACCTTC. This gives the protein CASSISGANYGYTF.

This clonotype was detected once. In this CDR3 the conserved last residue, phenylalanine or tryptophan, is missing, so a read error is likely. The rearrangement joins TRBV29-1 to TRBJ1-1; 8 bases match TRBD1. CDR3 length: 14 amino acids. Trimming cost V 6 bases and J 3 bases; bases outside gene matches: 9. Germline V CDR1 and CDR2: SQVTM, ANQGSEA. The CDR3 loop reads CSVARGLSDTEAFL. CDR3 sequence (DNA): TGCAGCGTGGCCAGGGGGCTCTCGGACACTGAAGCTTTCTTG.

This clonotype was detected only a few times. The chain links TRBV15 to TRBJ1-1; D not resolved. CDR3 size: 16 residues. In germline, CDR1 is LNHNV, CDR2 YYDKDF (reference sequence). V was shortened by 1 base and J by 4 bases, with 16 bases between the two germline ends. The CDR3 region is CATSRGREVKGTEAFF. The CDR3, as DNA: TGTGCCACCAGCAGAGGTAGGGAGGTAAAGGGCACTGAAGCTTTCTTT.

The chain carries TRBV7-2 and TRBJ1-4; D perhaps matches TRBD1 (5 bases). CDR1 is SGHTA and CDR2 is FQGNSA in the germline V gene. CDR3 length: 14 residues. V lost 4 bases, J lost 8 bases, and 14 bases lay in between. The CDR3 region has the DNA TGTGCCAGCAGCTCGAACCGGGGGAGGGAAAAACTGTTTTTT. Amino acid sequence: CASSSNRGREKLFF.

There are a few counts of this clonotype. The CDR3 loop is CASRRTATPFYGYTF. Written as DNA, the CDR3 is TGTGCCAGTAGGCGGACAGCGACACCTTTCTATGGCTACACCTTC. The V gene is TRBV19, the J gene TRBJ1-2; D is possibly TRBD1 (6 bases). The CDR3 has 15 amino acids. The V and J ends lost 6 bases and 4 bases respectively, with 18 bases between them. CDR1 and CDR2 from the germline V gene are LNHDA and SQIVND (reference sequence).

The chain combines TRBV12-3 or TRBV12-4 with TRBJ1-3; TRBD1 might be the D (6 bases). The CDR3 contains 15 residues. V lost 5 bases and J 7 bases, leaving 18 bases between the germline ends. The CDR3 spells CASSPSPGGSNTIYF. DNA for the CDR3: TGTGCCAGCAGTCCCTCCCCCGGGGGCAGTAACACCATATATTTT.

There are many counts of this clonotype. The chain has TRBV7-9 and TRBJ2-3, with D possibly TRBD2 on 5 matching bases. Germline loops: CDR1 SEHNR, CDR2 FQNEAQ (reference sequence). The CDR3 is 15 amino acids. Trimming took 8 bases from V and 2 from J, leaving 17 bases between them. The CDR3 DNA sequence: TGTGCCAGCTCCCGAGCGGTACTCCCCACAGATACGCAGTATTTT. Translation: CASSRAVLPTDTQYF.

The CDR3 here is CAISSGTGSEKLFF. The CDR3 nucleotides are TGTGCCATCAGCTCCGGGACAGGGAGTGAAAAACTGTTTTTT. The gene calls are TRBV10-3 and TRBJ1-4, with TRBD1 identical over 9 bases. The CDR3 has 14 residues. Trimming removed 6 bases from V and 7 bases from J; junction bases left unmatched: 6. Germline values: CDR1 ENHRY, CDR2 SYGVKD.

The rearrangement joins TRBV12-3 or TRBV12-4 to TRBJ2-1; D gene ambiguous. Trimming removed 5 bases at V and 8 bases at J, with 10 bases between. This CDR3 region has 12 residues. The CDR3 coding sequence is TGTGCCAGCAGTCCCCCAACCCATGAGCAGTTCTTC. This encodes CASSPPTHEQFF.

The rearrangement links TRBV27 to TRBJ1-4; D is unresolved. Germline V gives CDR1 MNHEY, CDR2 SMNVEV (reference sequence). This CDR3 region has 12 residues. V was cut by 10 bases and J by 3 bases, with 9 bases left in between. CDR3 sequence (DNA): TGTGCCAACCCCTTGGCTAATGAAAAACTGTTTTTT. Translating it yields CANPLANEKLFF.

This clonotype was seen only a few times. V and J are TRBV30 and TRBJ2-5; D gene ambiguous. The V gene lost 3 bases and the J gene lost 2 bases, with 10 bases spanning the gap. Germline V CDR1 and CDR2: GTSNPN, SVGIG (reference sequence). The CDR3 is made up of 13 amino acids. The CDR3 bases are TGTGCCTGGAGCCCGGTAGCACAAGAGACCCAGTACTTC. It is translated as CAWSPVAQETQYF.

The chain employs TRBV5-1 and TRBJ2-5; 10 nucleotides agree with TRBD2. There are 15 residues in the CDR3. The V segment lost 6 bases and the J segment 2 bases; nucleotides outside the gene matches: 7. CDR1 and CDR2 (germline): SGHRS, YFSETQ. The CDR3 region has the DNA TGCGCCAGCACCTTTAGCGGGGGGCCACAAGAGACCCAGTACTTC. As protein: CASTFSGGPQETQYF.

V gene TRBV27 combines with J gene TRBJ1-1; D ambiguous. CDR1 is MNHEY and CDR2 is SMNVEV in the germline V gene (reference sequence). The CDR3 consists of 13 residues. V lost 6 bases and J lost 0, with 8 bases in between. DNA for the CDR3: TGTGCCAGCAGAGATACAGTGAACACTGAAGCTTTCTTT. It codes for CASRDTVNTEAFF.

This clonotype was detected a few times. CDR3 in amino acids: CASSLEGDFYGYTF. The CDR3, as DNA: TGCGCCAGCAGCTTGGAAGGGGACTTCTATGGCTACACCTTC. J is TRBJ1-2 and V is TRBV5-1; D might be TRBD1 (5 bases). This CDR3 is built from 14 residues. Germline V gene sequence: CDR1 SGHRS, CDR2 YFSETQ. V was pared by 0 bases and J by 4 bases, with 10 bases between.

Only a few counts were recorded for this clonotype. The chain has TRBV25-1 and TRBJ1-1; no firm D call. Trimming cost V 4 bases and J 6 bases, with 12 bases left between them. Per the germline V gene, CDR1 is MGHDK and CDR2 is SYGVNS. The CDR3 spans 13 residues. CDR3 DNA: TGTGCCAGCAGTGCATTTGTAAACGCTGAAGCTTTCTTT. This encodes CASSAFVNAEAFF.

The CDR3 loop is CSASGDSYEQYF. As DNA, the CDR3 is TGCAGTGCTAGCGGGGACTCCTACGAGCAGTACTTC. This chain joins TRBV20-1 and TRBJ2-7; a possible D gene is TRBD2 (5 bases). V lost 3 bases and J 0 bases, leaving 6 bases between the germline ends. The CDR3 totals 12 residues. Looked up from germline, CDR1 is DFQATT and CDR2 is SNEGSKA (reference sequence).

This clonotype was counted ten times or more. J is TRBJ1-1 and V is TRBV6-1; 7 bases map to TRBD1. This CDR3 contains 13 residues. V lost 7 bases to trimming and J lost 1 base; unmatched junction nucleotides: 3. CDR1 and CDR2 (germline): MNHNS, SASEGT. As DNA, the CDR3 is TGTGCCAGCATAGGGACAGCGAACACTGAAGCTTTCTTT. Encoded protein: CASIGTANTEAFF.

The chain uses TRBV18 and TRBJ1-1, with 7 bases lining up with TRBD1. The CDR3 contains 13 residues. In germline, CDR1 is KGHSH, CDR2 LQKENI. V lost 2 bases to trimming and J lost 6 bases; unmatched junction nucleotides: 3. CDR3 in DNA: TGTGCCAGCTCACCAACAGGGGCCTCTGAAGCTTTCTTT. Translating gives CASSPTGASEAFF.

A few counts support this clonotype. The V call is TRBV4-1, the J call TRBJ2-5, with 7 nucleotides matching TRBD1. The CDR3 spans 16 residues. Germline-derived CDR1 and CDR2 are MGHRA and YSYEKL. Trimming at V came to 1 base and at J to 5 bases, leaving 10 bases not matched to a gene. The CDR3 region has the DNA TGCGCCAGCAGCCAAGGCCCTAGTAGGGGGCGTGAGACCCAGTACTTC. Its protein product is CASSQGPSRGRETQYF.

The chain combines TRBV24-1 with TRBJ2-3; D gene uncertain. The CDR3 runs to 12 residues. Trimming took 3 bases from V and 6 from J, leaving 6 bases between them. Germline assignment: CDR1 KGHDR and CDR2 SFDVKD. CDR3 nucleotide sequence: TGTGCCACCAGTGATCACCTGGATACGCAGTATTTT. Its translation is CATSDHLDTQYF.

The J gene is TRBJ2-6, the V gene TRBV6-1, with D unresolved. The CDR3 covers 16 residues. V was cut by 6 bases and J by 0 bases, with 12 bases left in between. Germline CDR1 and CDR2: MNHNS and SASEGT. The CDR3 DNA sequence: TGTGCCAGCAGGGACCCTTCGGTCTCTGGGGCCAACGTCCTGACTTTC. Translated: CASRDPSVSGANVLTF.

Here the CDR3 reads CSAGMTGDNKWQYF. The CDR3 DNA is TGCAGTGCTGGGATGACAGGGGACAATAAATGGCAGTACTTC. The genes are TRBV20-1 and TRBJ2-7, with 8 bases fitting TRBD1. V lost 5 bases, J lost 9 bases, and 15 bases stayed unmatched. The CDR3 is 14 amino acids. Germline V gives CDR1 DFQATT, CDR2 SNEGSKA (reference sequence).

This clonotype was counted between two and nine times. The chain uses TRBV30 and TRBJ1-3; no firm D call. The ends were cut back, 3 bases at V and 0 bases at J, with 12 bases in the middle. From germline, CDR1 is GTSNPN and CDR2 SVGIG (reference sequence). CDR3 length: 15 amino acids. CDR3 sequence (DNA): TGTGCCTGGAGGCCCTCGTTGTACTCTGGAAACACCATATATTTT. Translated, it gives CAWRPSLYSGNTIYF.

This clonotype was found a few times. The rearrangement uses TRBV7-2 and TRBJ2-1, with D perhaps TRBD2 (6 bases). V lost 1 base to trimming and J lost 5 bases, with 21 bases between them. Germline CDR1 is SGHTA and CDR2 is FQGNSA. The CDR3 is 18 residues long. CDR3 nucleotide sequence: TGTGCCAGCAGCTTAGTCCCCCTGACTAGACCCCGAAACAATGAGCAGTTCTTC. Protein: CASSLVPLTRPRNNEQFF.

The CDR3 protein is CASSSGQGTDTQYF. The DNA for the CDR3 is TGCGCCAGCAGCAGCGGACAGGGCACAGATACGCAGTATTTT. This rearrangement joins TRBV5-1 to TRBJ2-3; 7 bases line up with TRBD1. CDR1 SGHRS and CDR2 YFSETQ come from the germline V gene. The CDR3 is 14 residues long. V shed 4 bases, J shed 1 base, and the junction held 3 bases outside the gene matches.

J is TRBJ1-1 and V is TRBV27; TRBD1 aligns across 10 bases. Germline V gene sequence: CDR1 MNHEY, CDR2 SMNVEV (reference sequence). This CDR3 is 16 amino acids long. The junction had 8 bases not matched to a gene; V was cut back by 3 bases and J by 4 bases. CDR3 coding DNA: TGTGCCAGCAGTTTCTCCGGGGGACAGGGGACCACTGAAGCTTTCTTT. This codes for CASSFSGGQGTTEAFF.

This clonotype was counted a few times. The chain joins TRBV18 to TRBJ2-3, with D possibly TRBD1 on 5 matching bases. V shed 3 bases and J shed 4 bases, with 14 bases lying between them. Germline loops: CDR1 KGHSH, CDR2 LQKENI. This CDR3 region has 15 residues. DNA of the CDR3: TGTGCCAGCTCACCTTCAGGGTACAAGTCAGATACGCAGTATTTT. Translation gives CASSPSGYKSDTQYF. Variable domain in full (rest from reference TRBV18 and TRBJ2-3): NAGVMQNPRHLVRRRGQEARLRCSPMKGHSHVYWYRQLPEEGLKFMVYLQKENIIDESGMPKERFSAEFPKEGPSILRIQQVVRGDSAAYFCASSPSGYKSDTQYFGPGTRLTVL.

This rearrangement joins TRBV6-6 to TRBJ2-5; D not resolved. Trimming left V 5 bases short and J 2 bases short, with 12 bases between. This CDR3 is built from 14 residues. Germline CDR1 is MNHNY and CDR2 is SVGAGI (reference sequence). The CDR3 is CASSGYGNQETQYF. CDR3 DNA: TGTGCCAGCAGTGGATACGGTAATCAAGAGACCCAGTACTTC.

This clonotype has more than one count but fewer than ten. The V call is TRBV30, the J call TRBJ1-2; maybe TRBD1 (5 bases). Trimming took off 1 base at V and 4 bases at J, with 10 bases between the two ends. In germline, CDR1 is GTSNPN, CDR2 SVGIG (reference sequence). This CDR3 is built from 13 residues. The CDR3: CAWSGGAGYGYTF. The CDR3 bases are TGTGCCTGGAGTGGTGGGGCTGGCTATGGCTACACCTTC.